The next 17 T cell receptor beta chains were all read from a single sample in a study of blood T cell repertoires in COVID-19. Measured with immunoSEQ multiplex PCR; TCRdb has only the in-frame clones, and not every one. This table has 120,000 or so clones, 65% to 90% appearing once. Sequencing was carried out using peripheral blood. These receptors were obtained from a woman aged 60-75 years with acute or convalescent COVID-19.

The rearrangement joins TRBV13 to TRBJ1-1; 7 bases are a match to TRBD1. The CDR3 totals 14 residues. Germline assignment: CDR1 PRHDT and CDR2 FYEKMQ (reference sequence). V gave up 10 bases and J gave up 2 bases; unmatched junction bases: 10. The CDR3 spells CAIEPGGPNTEAFF. CDR3 DNA sequence: TGTGCCATTGAACCAGGGGGTCCCAACACTGAAGCTTTCTTT.

The chain links TRBV18 to TRBJ1-5; unclear D gene. In germline, CDR1 is KGHSH, CDR2 LQKENI. The V gene lost 2 bases and the J gene lost 7 bases, with 9 bases spanning the gap. CDR3 length: 13 amino acids. CDR3 sequence (DNA): TGTGCCAGCTCACCATCTAGTTGGCAGCCCCAGCATTTT. Translating gives CASSPSSWQPQHF.

The CDR3 sequence is CASSTQGSNQPQHF. CDR3 bases: TGTGCCAGCAGTACGCAGGGGAGCAATCAGCCCCAGCATTTT. The chain links TRBV27 to TRBJ1-5; D perhaps matches TRBD1 (6 bases). This CDR3 has 14 residues. Trimming removed 5 bases at V and 1 base at J, with 9 bases between. CDR1 MNHEY and CDR2 SMNVEV come from the germline V gene (reference sequence).

The gene calls are TRBV27 and TRBJ1-5, with D hard to call. The CDR3 is made up of 15 amino acids. Germline V lookup: CDR1 MNHEY, CDR2 SMNVEV (reference sequence). The V and J ends lost 0 bases and 0 bases respectively, with 6 bases between them. CDR3: CASSLSRNSNQPQHF. In DNA, the CDR3 is TGTGCCAGCAGTTTATCCAGGAATAGCAATCAGCCCCAGCATTTT.

This clone has only one observation. The chain employs TRBV13 and TRBJ1-2; no definite D call. The length of the CDR3 is 12 residues. From germline, CDR1 is PRHDT and CDR2 FYEKMQ (reference sequence). V gave up 2 bases and J gave up 3 bases, with 4 bases separating them. The CDR3 spells CASSLQDYGYTF. DNA for the CDR3: TGTGCCAGCAGCTTACAGGACTATGGCTACACCTTC.

This chain links TRBV5-5 with TRBJ1-6; weak D call: TRBD1 (6 bases). V lost 3 bases, J lost 5 bases, and 12 bases lay in between. Germline CDR1 is SGHKS and CDR2 is YYEKEE (reference sequence). This CDR3 has 15 amino acids. The CDR3 sequence is CASSWEQGNNSPLHF. The CDR3 nucleotides read TGTGCCAGCAGCTGGGAACAGGGAAATAATTCACCCCTCCACTTT. Full variable domain (rest looked up from reference TRBV5-5 and TRBJ1-6): DAGVTQSPTHLIKTRGQQVTLRCSPISGHKSVSWYQQVLGQGPQFIFQYYEKEERGRGNFPDRFSARQFPNYSSELNVNALLLGDSALYLCASSWEQGNNSPLHFGNGTRLTVT.

The chain uses TRBV3-1 (or the pseudogene TRBV3-2) and TRBJ1-2, with 7 nucleotides matching TRBD1. Germline values: CDR1 LGHDT, CDR2 YNNKEL (reference sequence). CDR3 length: 13 residues. The junction had 1 base not matched to a gene; V was cut back by 2 bases and J by 4 bases. The chain's CDR3 is CASSQQGGYGYTF. CDR3 nucleotides: TGTGCCAGCAGCCAACAGGGGGGCTATGGCTACACCTTC.

In nucleotides, the CDR3 is TGTGCCAGCAGGGAAGGGGGCGTTAATGAAAAACTGTTTTTT. It encodes CASREGGVNEKLFF. The gene calls are TRBV28 and TRBJ1-4, with 7 bases identical to TRBD1. J gave up 4 bases and V 6 bases, and 5 bases lay outside the gene matches. This CDR3 is built from 14 residues. Germline V CDR1 and CDR2: MDHEN, SYDVKM.

V is TRBV5-4 and J is TRBJ2-5, with 7 bases matching TRBD2. From germline, CDR1 is SGHNT and CDR2 YYREEE (reference sequence). V dropped 4 bases and J dropped 5; count of bases not matched to a gene: 5. This CDR3 has 13 amino acids. The CDR3 coding sequence is TGTGCCAGCAGCCCCACTAGCGCCGAGACCCAGTACTTC. Translation gives CASSPTSAETQYF.

The V call is TRBV28, the J call TRBJ2-1; D is ambiguous. The CDR3 runs 13 residues. CDR1 and CDR2 from the germline V gene are MDHEN and SYDVKM. Trimming removed 4 bases from V and 10 bases from J, with 14 bases in between. CDR3 coding DNA: TGTGCCAGCAGTTCTTTTGGGCCTCGGGAGCAGTTCTTC. Amino acid sequence: CASSSFGPREQFF.

This clone has a count of ten or more. V is TRBV18 and J is TRBJ2-5; 9 bases line up with TRBD1. V dropped 3 bases and J dropped 4; count of bases not matched to a gene: 6. The CDR3 is 15 amino acids. CDR1 is KGHSH, CDR2 LQKENI, per germline. The DNA of the CDR3 is TGTGCCAGCTCACCCCAGGGACAGGGTTCAGAGACCCAGTACTTC. This encodes CASSPQGQGSETQYF. Drawing the rest from reference TRBV18 and TRBJ2-5, the complete variable domain is NAGVMQNPRHLVRRRGQEARLRCSPMKGHSHVYWYRQLPEEGLKFMVYLQKENIIDESGMPKERFSAEFPKEGPSILRIQQVVRGDSAAYFCASSPQGQGSETQYFGPGTRLLVL.

The V gene is TRBV28, the J gene TRBJ2-5, with D maybe TRBD2 (6 bases). Germline V gene data show CDR1 as MDHEN and CDR2 as SYDVKM. The V and J ends lost 6 bases and 4 bases respectively, with 18 bases between them. CDR3 length equals 15 residues. The CDR3 DNA reads TGTGCCAGCAGGCCTCGACGGGAGATGAGAGAGACCCAGTACTTC. Translation gives CASRPRREMRETQYF.

V is TRBV28 and J is TRBJ2-7; TRBD1 aligns across 8 bases. J was trimmed by 3 bases and V by 6 bases; bases with no gene match: 10. CDR3 size: 15 residues. Germline lookup yields CDR1 MDHEN and CDR2 SYDVKM. CDR3 region: CASRLGPTGVYEQYF. In DNA form, the CDR3 reads TGTGCCAGCAGACTGGGCCCGACAGGGGTCTACGAGCAGTACTTC.

The chain links TRBV5-6 to TRBJ2-1; 9 positions agree with TRBD2. This CDR3 is 16 amino acids long. V trimming: 6 bases; J trimming: 4 bases; junction bases outside the gene matches: 11. Germline V lookup: CDR1 SGHDT, CDR2 YYEEEE. The CDR3 here is CASTLEGSGGYNEQFF. In DNA form, the CDR3 reads TGTGCCAGCACCCTGGAGGGTAGCGGGGGATACAATGAGCAGTTCTTC.

The gene calls are TRBV28 and TRBJ1-2; 8 bases map to TRBD1. J gave up 3 bases and V 6 bases, and 6 bases lay outside the gene matches. CDR1 and CDR2 (germline): MDHEN, SYDVKM. There are 14 residues in the CDR3. The CDR3 DNA sequence: TGTGCCAGCAGCCGTGGACAGGGACACTATGGCTACACCTTC. Translation: CASSRGQGHYGYTF.

CDR3: CASSEMPDNSPLHF. CDR3 sequence (DNA): TGTGCCAGTAGTGAAATGCCGGATAATTCACCCCTCCACTTT. This rearrangement joins TRBV19 to TRBJ1-6; D gene uncertain. CDR3 length: 14 amino acids. The V end lost 5 bases, the J end lost 5 bases, and 10 bases lay between the germline ends. Germline V gene lookup returns CDR1 LNHDA and CDR2 SQIVND (reference sequence).

The genes are TRBV4-2 and TRBJ1-4; a weak D match, TRBD1 (5 bases). Trimming removed 0 bases at V and 0 bases at J, with 5 bases between. The germline CDR1 and CDR2 sequences are LGHNA and YNFKEQ. The CDR3 is 15 amino acids. CDR3 amino acids: CASSQEGATNEKLFF. CDR3 sequence (DNA): TGTGCCAGCAGCCAAGAAGGGGCAACTAATGAAAAACTGTTTTTT.